The 7 T cell receptor beta chains below were found in one sample sequenced in a study of T cell repertoires in cytomegalovirus infection. TCRdb called the reads again in MiXCR, with one record for every CDR3 protein. The profile shows around 440,000 distinct CDR3 sequences, about 11% of them singletons. The specimen sequenced was PBMCs. Every receptor here comes from a human donor in good health (CMV status not recorded). Some clones in this sample may be carry-over from other donors' samples.

This clonotype was observed at least ten times. The chain links TRBV7-2 to TRBJ1-1, with D uncertain. Between the trimmed V and J ends, which lost 5 bases and 10 bases, there was a span of 17 bases. This CDR3 has 13 amino acids. The germline V gene encodes CDR1 SGHTA and CDR2 FQGNSA. CDR3 amino acids: CASSTEHQTRAFF. The CDR3 nucleotides are TGTGCCAGCAGCACGGAACACCAAACACGAGCTTTCTTT.

This clonotype was counted ten times or more. The chain carries TRBV20-1 and TRBJ2-6; no clear D. Trimming pared 0 bases from V and 0 bases from J, leaving 12 bases between. Germline V gives CDR1 DFQATT, CDR2 SNEGSKA (reference sequence). The CDR3 is made up of 17 amino acids. CDR3 region: CSAREFEIISGANVLTF. The CDR3 bases are TGCAGTGCTAGAGAATTTGAGATAATCTCTGGGGCCAACGTCCTGACTTTC.

Details on this clonotype: A much more abundant neighbour one base away suggests this may be a read error. The V gene is TRBV29-1, the J gene TRBJ1-1; D not resolved. Trimming pared 7 bases from V and 3 bases from J, leaving 15 bases between. The CDR3 runs to 13 residues. Per germline, CDR1 SQVTM and CDR2 ANQGSEA. CDR3: CSAKYRVDTEAFF. The CDR3 DNA follows: TGCAGCGCCAAATATAGGGTGGACACTGAAGCTTTCTTT.

This chain links TRBV19 with TRBJ1-2; D may be TRBD1 (6 bases). Germline CDR1 LNHDA, CDR2 SQIVND (reference sequence). The CDR3 loop spans 15 amino acids. Trimming shortened V by 3 bases and J by 1 base, and 12 bases separated the two germline ends. CDR3 sequence (DNA): TGTGCCAGTAGTATCAGGGGCTCGTATAACTATGGCTACACCTTC. It codes for CASSIRGSYNYGYTF.

This clonotype has ten or more counts. The chain is built from TRBV7-6 and TRBJ2-1, with D possibly TRBD2 on 6 matching bases. V dropped 5 bases and J dropped 10 bases, with 18 bases sitting between them. The CDR3 contains 14 residues. Germline V CDR1 and CDR2: SGHVS, FNYEAQ. CDR3 in DNA: TGTGCCAGCAGCACCGGGACTGCACAGGCGGAGCAGTTCTTC. This sequence encodes CASSTGTAQAEQFF.

This clonotype was detected ten times or more. V is TRBV20-1 and J is TRBJ1-4, with no clear D. This CDR3 region has 12 residues. Germline assignment: CDR1 DFQATT and CDR2 SNEGSKA (reference sequence). Trimming shortened V by 4 bases and J by 4 bases, and 7 bases separated the two germline ends. The CDR3 DNA is TGCAGTGCTACGGGGAGTAATGAAAAACTGTTTTTT. Residues: CSATGSNEKLFF.

This clonotype was found many times. The chain uses TRBV7-8 and TRBJ1-2; D gene uncertain. V was clipped by 5 bases and J by 4 bases, with 14 bases between them. The CDR3 sequence is 14 residues long. Germline-derived CDR1 and CDR2 are SGHVS and FQNEAQ. CDR3 DNA sequence: TGTGCCAGCAGCGACGTGGGTTCGGGCTATGGCTACACCTTC. Translating gives CASSDVGSGYGYTF.